The sample holds one count of the clone carrying this TCR beta chain. CDR3 length: 11 residues. Germline lookup yields CDR1 DFQATT and CDR2 SNEGSKA (reference sequence). V gave up 4 bases and J gave up 8 bases, with 10 bases separating them. Using immunoSEQ multiplex PCR, the repertoire was profiled, and TCRdb retains in-frame clones only, with some absent. This sample carries 2 million to 2.5 million clones, about 92% of them seen once, and the ten largest clones take about 0.41%. This record belongs to a study of shared clonotypes between healthy human individuals. The origin of this receptor is a man aged 18 to 30 in good health. Some clones in this sample may be carry-over from other donors' samples. The sample consisted of naive CD4+ T cells from PBMCs. Sample subset: CD45RA+ positively selected. The chain recombines TRBV20-1 with TRBJ2-3; possibly TRBD1 for D (5 bases). The CDR3 nucleotides read TGCAGTGCTAAGGGGTTCGGTACGCAGTATTTT. It encodes CSAKGFGTQYF.